Each of the 32 T cell receptor beta chains below was sequenced from the same sample in a study of T cells after posttransplantation cyclophosphamide. Profiling relied on immunoSEQ multiplex PCR, and the TCRdb table lists in-frame clones only, not all of them. The sample includes around 35,000 clones, none of them occurring once. The specimen was PBMCs. The receptors originated from a woman aged 45-65 years in good health and a related stem cell transplant donor.

This clone was recorded at least ten times. The V call is TRBV6-2 or TRBV6-3, the J call TRBJ1-1; weak D call: TRBD1 (6 bases). The CDR3 is 13 residues long. Deletions cut 6 bases from V and 4 bases from J, with 12 bases between. Germline V gene lookup returns CDR1 MNHEY and CDR2 SVGEGT. The CDR3 is CASRAGVATEAFF. DNA for the CDR3: TGTGCCAGCAGAGCAGGGGTGGCCACTGAAGCTTTCTTT.

The sample holds a few counts of this clone. The J gene is TRBJ2-1, the V gene TRBV30; TRBD1 is a possible D gene (6 bases). Germline CDR1 and CDR2: GTSNPN and SVGIG (reference sequence). This CDR3 is built from 15 residues. Trimming left V 8 bases short and J 10 bases short, with 27 bases between. The CDR3 sequence: CASRQVRGGLREQFF. The CDR3 DNA follows: TGTGCCAGCCGACAGGTCCGCGGTGGTTTGCGGGAGCAGTTCTTC.

This clone was seen ten or more times. The chain recombines TRBV9 with TRBJ1-3; D might be TRBD1 (5 bases). The germline V gene has CDR1 SGDLS and CDR2 YYNGEE. This CDR3 region has 16 residues. Deletions cut 1 base from V and 7 bases from J, with 18 bases between. The CDR3 reads CASSVSSGGGANTIYF. Here the CDR3 DNA reads TGTGCCAGCAGCGTATCCTCCGGGGGTGGGGCGAACACCATATATTTT.

This clone showed up many times. The V call is TRBV7-9, the J call TRBJ1-1; 8 positions agree with TRBD1. J was trimmed by 5 bases and V by 11 bases; bases with no gene match: 10. The CDR3 covers 13 residues. Germline CDR1 is SEHNR and CDR2 is FQNEAQ (reference sequence). CDR3 DNA sequence: TGTGCCGGTACAGGGGGATCCTGGACTGAAGCTTTCTTT. Its translation: CAGTGGSWTEAFF.

This clone has more than one count but fewer than ten. The V and J genes are TRBV30 and TRBJ1-4; 12 positions agree with TRBD1. Germline V CDR1 and CDR2: GTSNPN, SVGIG (reference sequence). The CDR3 length is 18 residues. With V trimmed by 7 bases and J by 1 base, 13 bases remained unmatched. The CDR3 DNA is TGTGCCTACGGGGGACAGGGGGCGTCTTGGGGAACTAATGAAAAACTGTTTTTT. Protein product: CAYGGQGASWGTNEKLFF.

This clone was picked up many times. The chain recombines TRBV11-3 with TRBJ1-1; 11 nucleotides align to TRBD1. CDR3 length equals 13 residues. J lost 10 bases, V lost 6 bases, and 7 bases had no gene match. Germline loops: CDR1 SGHNT, CDR2 YENEEA. CDR3 protein: CASSWDRGGRAFF. The CDR3 DNA is TGTGCCAGCAGTTGGGACAGGGGGGGGAGAGCTTTCTTT.

This clone was seen many times. The chain has TRBV2 and TRBJ1-5; D perhaps matches TRBD1 (6 bases). The V end was cut by 0 bases, the J end by 6 bases, with 12 bases between. CDR3 length: 15 amino acids. Germline V gives CDR1 SNHLY, CDR2 FYNNEI. The chain's CDR3 is CASSEARGAGQPQHF. As DNA, the CDR3 is TGTGCCAGCAGTGAAGCGCGGGGGGCAGGTCAGCCCCAGCATTTT.

This clone occurred a few times. This chain joins TRBV7-2 and TRBJ2-5; 8 positions agree with TRBD2. This CDR3 is 16 amino acids long. Germline V gives CDR1 SGHTA, CDR2 FQGNSA. V gave up 7 bases and J gave up 4 bases; unmatched junction bases: 14. The CDR3 loop is CASTHVAGRTGETQYF. In DNA, the CDR3 is TGTGCCAGCACTCACGTAGCGGGAAGAACGGGAGAGACCCAGTACTTC.

This clone was observed many times. V and J are TRBV5-1 and TRBJ1-2; TRBD1 aligns across 9 bases. The germline CDR1 and CDR2 sequences are SGHRS and YFSETQ. This CDR3 comprises 16 residues. The V gene end was trimmed by 3 bases and the J gene end by 8 bases; junction bases not matched to a gene: 14. The CDR3 DNA reads TGCGCCAGCAGCTACCAGACAGGGACAGGGCGAAGAGGCTACACCTTC. Protein: CASSYQTGTGRRGYTF.

In its sample, this clone was seen many times. V gene TRBV7-3 combines with J gene TRBJ1-5; D is uncertain. Looked up from germline, CDR1 is SGHTA and CDR2 is FQGTGA. V gave up 8 bases and J gave up 6 bases, with 5 bases separating them. This CDR3 is 10 amino acids long. The CDR3 DNA reads as TGTGCCAGCGGCAGTCAGCCCCAGCATTTT. This codes for CASGSQPQHF.

This clone was detected ten times or more. The chain is built from TRBV19 and TRBJ1-2, with 7 positions matching TRBD1. This CDR3 region has 14 residues. Unmatched junction bases numbered 12, after V lost 10 bases and J lost 4 bases. Per the germline V gene, CDR1 is LNHDA and CDR2 is SQIVND (reference sequence). The CDR3 protein is CATLRDRVGYGYTF. DNA of the CDR3: TGTGCCACCCTCCGAGACAGGGTCGGCTATGGCTACACCTTC.

This clone was found many times. This sequence joins TRBV19 and TRBJ1-3; the D gene is possibly TRBD1 (6 bases). The CDR3 totals 17 residues. Germline values: CDR1 LNHDA, CDR2 SQIVND (reference sequence). V was clipped by 0 bases and J by 5 bases, with 17 bases between them. The DNA for the CDR3 is TGTGCCAGTAGTATAGACCCTGCCCGAGGACAGCGAAACACCATATATTTT. Its translation: CASSIDPARGQRNTIYF.

This clone was recorded at least ten times. The V gene is TRBV4-2, the J gene TRBJ1-2, with 8 bases aligning to TRBD1. The CDR3 is 16 amino acids. V trimming: 4 bases; J trimming: 8 bases; junction bases outside the gene matches: 15. Germline loops: CDR1 LGHNA, CDR2 YNFKEQ. CDR3 in amino acids: CASSPTESTGVVGYTF. CDR3 DNA sequence: TGTGCCAGCAGCCCCACGGAATCGACAGGGGTGGTCGGCTACACCTTC.

This clone has at least ten counts. J is TRBJ2-1 and V is TRBV6-2 or TRBV6-3; possible D gene TRBD2, 6 bases. Germline V lookup: CDR1 MNHEY, CDR2 SVGEGT. V was shortened by 7 bases and J by 9 bases, with 22 bases between the two germline ends. The CDR3 length is 15 residues. CDR3 nucleotides: TGTGCCAGCACCTCGTCCCCTTACCTAGCGCCTGAGCAGTTCTTC. Translation: CASTSSPYLAPEQFF.

The sample holds many counts of this clone. The chain combines TRBV5-1 with TRBJ2-7; D might be TRBD2 (6 bases). The CDR3 sequence is 15 residues long. V lost 0 bases and J lost 3, with 13 bases in between. CDR1 and CDR2 from the germline V gene are SGHRS and YFSETQ. CDR3 in DNA: TGCGCCAGCAGCTTGGGGGGACTGGGAATCTACGAGCAGTACTTC. Translation gives CASSLGGLGIYEQYF.

This clone has a count of ten or more. This sequence joins TRBV12-3 or TRBV12-4 and TRBJ2-7; weak D call: TRBD1 (5 bases). This CDR3 spans 13 amino acids. V lost 5 bases to trimming and J lost 6 bases, with 14 bases between them. CDR3 DNA sequence: TGTGCCAGCAGTGGATCTATAGGGGCCGAGCAGTACTTC. Encoded protein: CASSGSIGAEQYF.

This clone occurred many times. The rearrangement joins TRBV9 to TRBJ2-1; TRBD2 agrees at 14 bases. V lost 3 bases and J lost 5; bases outside the gene matches: 7. CDR3 length equals 17 residues. Germline V gives CDR1 SGDLS, CDR2 YYNGEE. This CDR3 is CASSGGLAGGPHNEQFF. CDR3 DNA: TGTGCCAGCAGCGGTGGACTAGCGGGAGGCCCCCACAATGAGCAGTTCTTC.

In this sample, this clone turned up many times. The chain couples TRBV12-3 or TRBV12-4 to TRBJ1-1; tentatively, D is TRBD1 (5 bases). The V end was cut by 10 bases, the J end by 5 bases, with 14 bases between. CDR3 size: 12 residues. The CDR3 loop reads CATLRVGTEAFF. The CDR3 region has the DNA TGTGCCACGCTCAGGGTTGGAACTGAAGCTTTCTTT.

In its sample, this clone was seen many times. V usage is TRBV5-1 and J usage is TRBJ2-5, with TRBD1 matching 8 bases. V dropped 3 bases and J dropped 4; count of bases not matched to a gene: 11. Germline assignment: CDR1 SGHRS and CDR2 YFSETQ. The CDR3 runs 16 residues. The CDR3 DNA reads as TGCGCCAGCAGCTCGGGAAGACAGGGGTTGGGAGAGACCCAGTACTTC. Translated: CASSSGRQGLGETQYF.

This clone showed up many times. V gene TRBV2 combines with J gene TRBJ2-2, with TRBD1 matching 10 bases. With 1 base clipped from V and 4 bases from J, the junction kept 3 bases outside the gene matches. The CDR3 consists of 16 residues. The germline V gene encodes CDR1 SNHLY and CDR2 FYNNEI. The chain's CDR3 is CASSEGGQGFTGELFF. The DNA for the CDR3 is TGTGCCAGCAGTGAAGGGGGACAGGGGTTCACCGGGGAGCTGTTTTTT.

This clone was observed many times. The chain joins TRBV19 to TRBJ1-5; D not resolved. CDR3 length: 10 amino acids. V shed 4 bases and J shed 9 bases, with 4 bases lying between them. Germline CDR1 reads LNHDA; CDR2 reads SQIVND (reference sequence). For the CDR3, the DNA is TGTGCCAGTAGTAACAGGCCCCAGCATTTT. Translated: CASSNRPQHF. The variable domain in full, completed from reference TRBV19 and TRBJ1-5, reads DGGITQSPKYLFRKEGQNVTLSCEQNLNHDAMYWYRQDPGQGLRLIYYSQIVNDFQKGDIAEGYSVSREKKESFPLTVTSAQKNPTAFYLCASSNRPQHFGDGTRLSIL.

This clone was detected many times. The V and J genes are TRBV18 and TRBJ2-7; 14 nucleotides line up with TRBD2. The CDR3 covers 18 residues. The V segment lost 3 bases and the J segment 0 bases; nucleotides outside the gene matches: 7. Germline V CDR1 and CDR2: KGHSH, LQKENI. The CDR3 here is CASSPYGLAGGTSYEQYF. The DNA of the CDR3 is TGTGCCAGCTCACCGTACGGACTAGCGGGAGGAACCTCCTACGAGCAGTACTTC.

At least ten counts were recorded for this clone. The chain employs TRBV5-1 and TRBJ2-3, with 10 bases fitting TRBD2. The CDR3 extends over 16 amino acids. Trimming removed 2 bases from V and 4 bases from J; junction bases left unmatched: 7. The germline V gene encodes CDR1 SGHRS and CDR2 YFSETQ. The CDR3 spells CASSFQAGGPSDTQYF. The CDR3 DNA follows: TGCGCCAGCAGCTTCCAAGCGGGAGGGCCTTCAGATACGCAGTATTTT.

In this sample, this clone turned up many times. This chain links TRBV4-3 with TRBJ2-2; D is possibly TRBD1 (6 bases). V was clipped by 0 bases and J by 0 bases, with 8 bases between them. The CDR3 totals 16 residues. Per germline, CDR1 LGHNA and CDR2 YSLEER. CDR3 region: CASSQEAGANTGELFF. The CDR3 coding sequence is TGCGCCAGCAGCCAAGAAGCAGGGGCGAACACCGGGGAGCTGTTTTTT.

This chain links TRBV28 with TRBJ2-3; 9 positions agree with TRBD2. After removal of 5 bases from V and 2 bases from J, the junction contained 8 bases not matched to a gene. Germline V lookup: CDR1 MDHEN, CDR2 SYDVKM. CDR3 length: 16 residues. This CDR3 reads CASSPALAGLTDTQYF. CDR3 nucleotides: TGTGCCAGCAGTCCGGCCCTAGCGGGGCTCACAGATACGCAGTATTTT.

This clone showed up many times. The genes are TRBV11-2 and TRBJ2-1, with TRBD1 matching over 7 bases. The CDR3 is 15 amino acids. J gave up 2 bases and V 5 bases, and 6 bases lay outside the gene matches. Germline assignment: CDR1 SGHAT and CDR2 FQNNGV. This CDR3 reads CASSRNRGTYNEQFF. CDR3 nucleotides: TGTGCCAGCAGCAGAAACAGGGGTACCTACAATGAGCAGTTCTTC.

This clone came up a few times. As DNA, the CDR3 is TGTGCCAGCAGCTCATCTAGCGGGACCACAGATACGCAGTATTTT. Encoded protein: CASSSSSGTTDTQYF. The V gene is TRBV7-9, the J gene TRBJ2-3, with 9 bases lining up with TRBD2. CDR3 length: 15 amino acids. Germline V CDR1 and CDR2: SEHNR, FQNEAQ (reference sequence). Trimming at V came to 4 bases and at J to 2 bases, leaving 4 bases not matched to a gene. The full variable domain, with the rest looked up from reference TRBV7-9 and TRBJ2-3, is DTGVSQNPRHKITKRGQNVTFRCDPISEHNRLYWYRQTLGQGPEFLTYFQNEAQLEKSRLLSDRFSAERPKGSFSTLEIQRTEQGDSAMYLCASSSSSGTTDTQYFGPGTRLTVL.

This clone was seen many times. The gene calls are TRBV2 and TRBJ2-6; D unclear. The V gene lost 8 bases and the J gene lost 0 bases, with 2 bases spanning the gap. The CDR3 runs to 12 residues. Germline V lookup: CDR1 SNHLY, CDR2 FYNNEI. CDR3 protein: CASRSGANVLTF. The CDR3 DNA follows: TGTGCCAGCCGCTCTGGGGCCAACGTCCTGACTTTC.

This clone was seen at least ten times. This sequence joins TRBV7-9 and TRBJ1-4, with 8 nucleotides matching TRBD1. The CDR3 is made up of 15 amino acids. J gave up 7 bases and V 1 base, and 5 bases lay outside the gene matches. CDR1 and CDR2 (germline): SEHNR, FQNEAQ (reference sequence). CDR3 region: CASSLGTGGIEKLFF. The CDR3 bases are TGTGCCAGCAGCTTAGGCACAGGGGGAATTGAAAAACTGTTTTTT.

This clone was observed a few times. This rearrangement joins TRBV29-1 to TRBJ2-3; 8 bases match TRBD1. Germline CDR1 SQVTM, CDR2 ANQGSEA. V shed 7 bases and J 5 bases; nucleotides not matched to a gene: 5. The CDR3 totals 12 residues. The CDR3 DNA sequence: TGCAGCGAGACAGGGGCGGGAGATACGCAGTATTTT. Its protein product is CSETGAGDTQYF.

This clone came up many times. The genes are TRBV27 and TRBJ1-4, with D uncertain. CDR3 size: 15 residues. Trimming pared 4 bases from V and 8 bases from J, leaving 17 bases between. CDR1 and CDR2 from the germline V gene are MNHEY and SMNVEV (reference sequence). Here the CDR3 DNA reads TGTGCCAGCAGTTCAAGTCTGCGGGGTCTCGAAAAACTGTTTTTT. Translation: CASSSSLRGLEKLFF.

This clone was seen ten or more times. This chain joins TRBV19 and TRBJ1-1; 7 bases fit TRBD1. Losses at the gene ends were 6 bases for V and 5 bases for J; bases not matched to a gene: 6. The CDR3 contains 13 residues. In germline, CDR1 is LNHDA, CDR2 SQIVND (reference sequence). In DNA, the CDR3 is TGTGCCAGTAGCATACAGGGGTGGACTGAAGCTTTCTTT. Protein product: CASSIQGWTEAFF.